This entry lists 7 T cell receptor beta chains sequenced from one sample in a study of blood T cell repertoires in COVID-19. Clones were sequenced by immunoSEQ multiplex PCR, and TCRdb holds only the in-frame ones, with some missing. The data show over 150,000 clones, with less than 90% seen just once and 13% to 15% held by the top ten. The sample consisted of peripheral blood. The receptors were gathered from a young man with active or convalescent COVID-19.

The table lists this clone with many counts. This CDR3 reads CASSELAGGLDTQYF. The CDR3 nucleotides read TGTGCCAGCAGTGAACTAGCGGGGGGGCTAGATACGCAGTATTTT. The chain employs TRBV6-1 and TRBJ2-3; 12 nucleotides agree with TRBD2. CDR3 length: 15 residues. Trimming at V came to 2 bases and at J to 5 bases, leaving 2 bases not matched to a gene. Germline V CDR1 and CDR2: MNHNS, SASEGT.

V gene TRBV6-5 combines with J gene TRBJ1-2; D is unclear. The germline V and J ends were trimmed by 6 bases and 0 bases, with 2 bases remaining between them. The germline CDR1 and CDR2 sequences are MNHEY and SVGAGI. This CDR3 contains 11 residues. This chain's CDR3 is CASSTNYGYTF. The CDR3 DNA reads TGTGCCAGCAGCACTAACTATGGCTACACCTTC.

The chain is built from TRBV10-3 and TRBJ2-1, with 8 positions matching TRBD2. The CDR3 is 15 residues long. V dropped 8 bases and J dropped 7; count of bases not matched to a gene: 13. From germline, CDR1 is ENHRY and CDR2 SYGVKD. Written as DNA, the CDR3 is TGTGCCATCCGCCCAGGGAGCGGGAGTCAAAATGAGCAGTTCTTC. Protein product: CAIRPGSGSQNEQFF.

The chain employs TRBV25-1 and TRBJ1-2, with 7 bases that match TRBD1. Trimming took 3 bases from V and 7 from J; bases not matched to a gene: 2. Germline CDR1 MGHDK, CDR2 SYGVNS. CDR3 length: 12 amino acids. CDR3 region: CASSDRGVGYTF. The CDR3 DNA follows: TGTGCCAGCAGTGACAGGGGGGTTGGCTACACCTTC.

The chain carries TRBV29-1 and TRBJ1-2; tentatively, D is TRBD1 (5 bases). V gave up 1 base and J gave up 3 bases, with 9 bases separating them. The germline V gene has CDR1 SQVTM and CDR2 ANQGSEA. This CDR3 region has 13 residues. This CDR3 reads CSVEGGGYYGYTF. The DNA of the CDR3 is TGCAGCGTTGAAGGGGGGGGATACTATGGCTACACCTTC.

V usage is TRBV6-5 and J usage is TRBJ1-2, with D uncertain. Germline CDR1 MNHEY, CDR2 SVGAGI. The CDR3 is 15 amino acids. V was shortened by 7 bases and J by 4 bases, with 19 bases between the two germline ends. The CDR3 region has the DNA TGTGCCAGCATCTCCCTTCAGGAGGTCGGCTATGGCTACACCTTC. Amino acids: CASISLQEVGYGYTF.

The chain carries TRBV28 and TRBJ2-7, with 9 nucleotides matching TRBD1. Germline lookup yields CDR1 MDHEN and CDR2 SYDVKM. V dropped 5 bases and J dropped 4; count of bases not matched to a gene: 12. The CDR3 spans 16 residues. The DNA of the CDR3 is TGTGCCAGCAGTCCCCTTAGGGACAGGGTCGGGTACGAGCAGTACTTC. The encoded protein is CASSPLRDRVGYEQYF.